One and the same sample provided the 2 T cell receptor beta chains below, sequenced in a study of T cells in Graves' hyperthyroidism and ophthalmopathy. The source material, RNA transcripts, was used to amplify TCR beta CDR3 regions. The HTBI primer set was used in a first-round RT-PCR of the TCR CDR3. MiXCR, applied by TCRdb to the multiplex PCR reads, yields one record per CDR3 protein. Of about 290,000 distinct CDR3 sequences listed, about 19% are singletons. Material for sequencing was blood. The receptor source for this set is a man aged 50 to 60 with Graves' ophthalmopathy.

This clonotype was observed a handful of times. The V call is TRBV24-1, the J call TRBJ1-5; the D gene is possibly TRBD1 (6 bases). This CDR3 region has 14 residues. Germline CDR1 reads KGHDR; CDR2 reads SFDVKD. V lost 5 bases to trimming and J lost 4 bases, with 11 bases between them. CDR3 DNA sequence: TGTGCCACCAGTGGGGACAATCGGAATCAGCCCCAGCATTTT. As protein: CATSGDNRNQPQHF.

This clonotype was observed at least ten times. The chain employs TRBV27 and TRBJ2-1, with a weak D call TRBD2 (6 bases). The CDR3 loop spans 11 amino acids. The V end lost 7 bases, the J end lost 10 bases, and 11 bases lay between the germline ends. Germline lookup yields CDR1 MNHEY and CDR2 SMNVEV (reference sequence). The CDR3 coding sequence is TGTGCCAGCACCTTAGGAGGGGAGCAGTTCTTC. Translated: CASTLGGEQFF.